These 10 T cell receptor beta chains share one sample of origin, sequenced in a study of OX40 agonist ivuxolimab in advanced cancers. Method: immunoSEQ multiplex PCR; TCRdb's copy keeps in-frame clones and lacks some. The table shows about 40,000 clones, with approximately 88% occurring only once. The sample was CD4+ or CD8+ T cells sorted from blood, taken in a trial of the OX40 agonist ivuxolimab. The receptors derive from an adult with an advanced solid tumor such as melanoma, head and neck, liver or kidney cancer.

This chain connects TRBV5-1 to TRBJ2-7, with TRBD2 matching over 7 bases. This CDR3 spans 15 amino acids. CDR1 SGHRS and CDR2 YFSETQ come from the germline V gene. The ends lost 4 bases at V and 4 bases at J; junction bases unmatched: 11. CDR3 sequence: CASSATSRRWYEQYF. The CDR3 DNA is TGCGCCAGCAGCGCGACTAGCAGAAGATGGTACGAGCAGTACTTC.

V usage is TRBV9 and J usage is TRBJ1-2; no clear D gene. Germline assignment: CDR1 SGDLS and CDR2 YYNGEE. The ends were cut back, 0 bases at V and 3 bases at J, with 9 bases in the middle. The length of the CDR3 is 14 residues. The CDR3 DNA is TGTGCCAGCAGCGTAGTAGCCGGAGACTATGGCTACACCTTC. Protein product: CASSVVAGDYGYTF.

V and J are TRBV6-5 and TRBJ1-1; D gene ambiguous. This CDR3 has 14 residues. V was shortened by 6 bases and J by 1 base, with 12 bases between the two germline ends. CDR1 and CDR2 (germline): MNHEY, SVGAGI. The CDR3 nucleotides read TGTGCCAGCAGGATGGGAGATCCGAACACTGAAGCTTTCTTT. The encoded protein is CASRMGDPNTEAFF.

The CDR3: CASSFAGGNTEAFF. In DNA, the CDR3 is TGTGCCAGCAGTTTTGCAGGAGGGAACACTGAAGCTTTCTTT. This chain connects TRBV28 to TRBJ1-1; D is ambiguous. CDR1 is MDHEN, CDR2 SYDVKM, per germline. The CDR3 extends over 14 amino acids. V was shortened by 3 bases and J by 1 base, with 9 bases between the two germline ends.

V usage is TRBV6-5 and J usage is TRBJ1-5; 10 bases align to TRBD1. The CDR3 sequence is 15 residues long. Trimming took 6 bases from V and 6 from J; bases not matched to a gene: 8. Germline-derived CDR1 and CDR2 are MNHEY and SVGAGI. The chain's CDR3 is CASRPTGGESQPQHF. CDR3 sequence (DNA): TGTGCCAGCAGGCCGACAGGGGGCGAATCTCAGCCCCAGCATTTT.

The rearrangement uses TRBV10-3 and TRBJ1-2; TRBD1 might be the D (5 bases). The CDR3 length is 15 residues. Deletions cut 5 bases from V and 6 bases from J, with 19 bases between. Germline V gene data show CDR1 as ENHRY and CDR2 as SYGVKD. In DNA form, the CDR3 reads TGTGCCATCAGTCCCGGGACCGTAAAAGGGGATGGCTACACCTTC. Protein product: CAISPGTVKGDGYTF.

The count of this clone is one. V is TRBV7-6 and J is TRBJ2-1; D call uncertain. This CDR3 is 12 amino acids long. V was clipped by 0 bases and J by 5 bases, with 2 bases between them. Germline CDR1 reads SGHVS; CDR2 reads FNYEAQ. CDR3 in amino acids: CASSLANNEQFF. In DNA, the CDR3 is TGTGCCAGCAGCTTAGCGAACAATGAGCAGTTCTTC.

This clone was detected only once. The rearrangement links TRBV9 to TRBJ2-7; 9 bases line up with TRBD2. Germline CDR1 and CDR2: SGDLS and YYNGEE. The ends lost 2 bases at V and 4 bases at J; junction bases unmatched: 4. This CDR3 has 14 residues. CDR3: CASSVGLAKYEQYF. The CDR3 DNA sequence: TGTGCCAGCAGCGTGGGACTAGCTAAGTACGAGCAGTACTTC.

This rearrangement joins TRBV28 to TRBJ2-7, with 9 bases aligning to TRBD1. Looked up from germline, CDR1 is MDHEN and CDR2 is SYDVKM. The V gene end was trimmed by 6 bases and the J gene end by 3 bases; junction bases not matched to a gene: 9. This CDR3 spans 15 amino acids. The CDR3 DNA is TGTGCCAGCAGCTTAGTCCGGGGACAGGGCTACGAGCAGTACTTC. This encodes CASSLVRGQGYEQYF.

The chain recombines TRBV5-4 with TRBJ2-1; perhaps D is TRBD1 or TRBD2 (6 bases each). V was pared by 4 bases and J by 7 bases, with 15 bases between. The germline CDR1 and CDR2 sequences are SGHNT and YYREEE (reference sequence). The CDR3 has 14 residues. CDR3 in DNA: TGTGCCAGCAGCCCTCTGGGGGGCCTTAATGAGCAGTTCTTC. Translating gives CASSPLGGLNEQFF.